The next 14 T cell receptor beta chains were all read from a single sample in a study of cytomegalovirus exposure and HLA in healthy donors (dated by TCRdb to between 2016 and 2019). Libraries came from the immunoSEQ multiplex PCR assay. For the multiplex PCR, a mixture combining 60 forward primers for TCR Vbeta segments and 13 reverse primers for TCR Jbeta segments was used. TCRdb mirrors the immuneACCESS table, restricted to in-frame sequences. Some clones are absent from its copies; in checked studies, under half trace to an unresolved V gene, and the reason for the others is unknown. In this sample the table shows about 140,000 clones, roughly 80% of which occur a single time. About 4.3% of the sample is taken by the ten largest. Sequencing used PBMCs. These receptors were obtained from a middle-aged man in good health and CMV-seronegative.

The V gene is TRBV7-9, the J gene TRBJ2-2, with 8 bases that match TRBD1. This CDR3 is 14 amino acids long. V lost 5 bases, J lost 4 bases, and 3 bases stayed unmatched. Germline V lookup: CDR1 SEHNR, CDR2 FQNEAQ (reference sequence). The CDR3 bases are TGTGCCAGCAGCCGGACAGGGAGCACCGGGGAGCTGTTTTTT. This codes for CASSRTGSTGELFF.

The chain uses TRBV5-6 and TRBJ2-7, with unresolved D. Germline-derived CDR1 and CDR2 are SGHDT and YYEEEE. The CDR3 sequence is 14 residues long. V was trimmed by 5 bases and J by 0 bases, leaving 12 bases between them. CDR3 bases: TGTGCCAGCAGGTACTCAGGTAGCTCCTACGAGCAGTACTTC. Residues: CASRYSGSSYEQYF. Supplemented by reference TRBV5-6 and TRBJ2-7, the full variable domain reads DAGVTQSPTHLIKTRGQQVTLRCSPKSGHDTVSWYQQALGQGPQFIFQYYEEEERQRGNFPDRFSGHQFPNYSSELNVNALLLGDSALYLCASRYSGSSYEQYFGPGTRLTVT.

The V gene is TRBV4-3, the J gene TRBJ1-2; maybe TRBD1 (6 bases). V lost 1 base and J 3 bases, leaving 12 bases between the germline ends. The V gene's germline CDR1 is LGHNA and CDR2 YSLEER. The CDR3 runs 15 residues. For the CDR3, the DNA is TGCGCCAGCAGCCAAGGGGGGCGCCTGGACTATGGCTACACCTTC. Its protein product is CASSQGGRLDYGYTF.

The chain has TRBV4-2 and TRBJ1-2, with D perhaps matching TRBD1 (5 bases). Deletions cut 1 base from V and 5 bases from J, with 14 bases between. This CDR3 comprises 15 residues. Germline V CDR1 and CDR2: LGHNA, YNFKEQ. CDR3 sequence (DNA): TGTGCCAGCAGCCAAGGAGTGAAAGGGGAATATGGCTACACCTTC. Its protein is CASSQGVKGEYGYTF.

V gene TRBV7-2 combines with J gene TRBJ1-5; 10 bases are shared with TRBD1. The CDR3 consists of 17 residues. With 5 bases clipped from V and 2 bases from J, the junction kept 9 bases outside the gene matches. The V gene's germline CDR1 is SGHTA and CDR2 FQGNSA. CDR3 sequence: CASSPFLGQGGNQPQHF. The CDR3 DNA follows: TGTGCCAGCAGCCCTTTTTTAGGACAGGGGGGCAATCAGCCCCAGCATTTT.

V gene TRBV18 combines with J gene TRBJ1-4, with D possibly TRBD1 on 6 matching bases. The CDR3 loop spans 13 amino acids. V lost 6 bases to trimming and J lost 5 bases, with 10 bases between them. Germline V CDR1 and CDR2: KGHSH, LQKENI. For the CDR3, the DNA is TGTGCCAGCTCCGGGGGGCCCAATGAAAAACTGTTTTTT. Its translation is CASSGGPNEKLFF. The full variable domain, in which reference TRBV18 and TRBJ1-4 provide the parts outside the CDR3, is NAGVMQNPRHLVRRRGQEARLRCSPMKGHSHVYWYRQLPEEGLKFMVYLQKENIIDESGMPKERFSAEFPKEGPSILRIQQVVRGDSAAYFCASSGGPNEKLFFGSGTQLSVL.

The rearrangement joins TRBV27 to TRBJ1-4; 7 bases map to TRBD1. Losses at the gene ends were 4 bases for V and 1 base for J; bases not matched to a gene: 3. Germline CDR1 and CDR2: MNHEY and SMNVEV (reference sequence). CDR3 length equals 15 residues. The CDR3 region is CASSSYRGTNEKLFF. CDR3 bases: TGTGCCAGCAGTTCCTACAGGGGAACTAATGAAAAACTGTTTTTT.

J is TRBJ2-5 and V is TRBV10-1; D unresolved. The last part of the DNA fits TRBJ2-7 better; the J call may be wrong. Per the germline V gene, CDR1 is WNHNN and CDR2 is SYGVQD (reference sequence). The CDR3 spans 12 residues. The CDR3 loop reads CASSLGDYEQYF. CDR3 nucleotide sequence: TGCGCCAGCAGTCTTGGGGACTACGAGCAGTACTTC.

CDR3 bases: TGTGCCAGCACTTTAACCTCGGACAGGGGGGTAGGCTACACCTTC. This encodes CASTLTSDRGVGYTF. This chain joins TRBV6-1 and TRBJ1-2, with 10 bases lining up with TRBD1. From germline, CDR1 is MNHNS and CDR2 SASEGT. The CDR3 consists of 15 residues. J lost 8 bases, V lost 7 bases, and 13 bases had no gene match.

The CDR3 here is CASGDNGQVSSTF. CDR3 DNA: TGCGCCAGCGGAGATAACGGACAGGTGTCTTCGACCTTC. The V and J genes are TRBV5-1 and TRBJ1-2, with TRBD1 matching over 7 bases. Per the germline V gene, CDR1 is SGHRS and CDR2 is YFSETQ. V trimming: 7 bases; J trimming: 14 bases; junction bases outside the gene matches: 17. This CDR3 contains 13 residues.

J is TRBJ1-5 and V is TRBV4-1; no clear D gene. This CDR3 region has 13 residues. Trimming shortened V by 1 base and J by 6 bases, and 7 bases separated the two germline ends. Germline-derived CDR1 and CDR2 are MGHRA and YSYEKL. CDR3 in amino acids: CASSQARSQPQHF. The CDR3 DNA follows: TGCGCCAGCAGCCAAGCCCGTAGTCAGCCCCAGCATTTT.

The chain couples TRBV9 to TRBJ1-2, with 8 positions matching TRBD1. CDR1 is SGDLS, CDR2 YYNGEE, per germline. This CDR3 region has 16 residues. Trimming removed 0 bases from V and 2 bases from J; junction bases left unmatched: 6. CDR3 region: CASSVAGGAYNYGYTF. DNA of the CDR3: TGTGCCAGCAGCGTAGCAGGGGGCGCGTACAACTATGGCTACACCTTC.

Concerning this clone: Within the sample, other DNA sequences also encode this same CDR3. The chain recombines TRBV5-6 with TRBJ1-1, with D perhaps TRBD1 (5 bases). Germline V CDR1 and CDR2: SGHDT, YYEEEE. The CDR3 contains 16 residues. V lost 4 bases and J 4 bases, leaving 20 bases between the germline ends. The CDR3 DNA is TGTGCCAGCAGCCACTCCCCCCGGCAAGGGGTCACTGAAGCTTTCTTT. Its protein product is CASSHSPRQGVTEAFF.

This chain joins TRBV12-5 and TRBJ1-1; 7 bases fit TRBD1. The CDR3 loop spans 15 amino acids. Germline CDR1 and CDR2: LGHNT and FRNRAP. V gave up 6 bases and J gave up 0 bases; unmatched junction bases: 7. The CDR3 spells CASGGQLIMNTEAFF. DNA for the CDR3: TGTGCTAGTGGGGGACAGCTAATCATGAACACTGAAGCTTTCTTT.